A single T cell receptor beta chain is shown here with its context. The repertoire was sequenced with immunoSEQ multiplex PCR; TCRdb's copy has only in-frame clones and lacks some. The table includes 1.5 million to 2.5 million clones, about 95% detected once. The germline V gene encodes CDR1 SGDLS and CDR2 YYNGEE. V was shortened by 4 bases and J by 1 base, with 10 bases between the two germline ends. This CDR3 has 14 amino acids. Terminally differentiated effector memory CD45RA+ cells were excluded by CCR7 positive selection of CD45RO-negative cells. This record belongs to a study of shared clonotypes between healthy human individuals. Study-wide background: Sampling drew on donors who were two women and three men aged 18 to 49.

The chain joins TRBV9 to TRBJ2-3; TRBD2 might be the D (6 bases). The sequence came from a man younger than 30 in good health. The source material was naive CD8+ T cells sorted from blood. CDR3 in DNA: TGTGCCAGCAGCACCCCGGGGGGCACAGATACGCAGTATTTT. It codes for CASSTPGGTDTQYF. Full variable domain (remainder filled in from reference TRBV9 and TRBJ2-3): DSGVTQTPKHLITATGQRVTLRCSPRSGDLSVYWYQQSLDQGLQFLIQYYNGEERAKGNILERFSAQQFPDLHSELNLSSLELGDSALYFCASSTPGGTDTQYFGPGTRLTVL.